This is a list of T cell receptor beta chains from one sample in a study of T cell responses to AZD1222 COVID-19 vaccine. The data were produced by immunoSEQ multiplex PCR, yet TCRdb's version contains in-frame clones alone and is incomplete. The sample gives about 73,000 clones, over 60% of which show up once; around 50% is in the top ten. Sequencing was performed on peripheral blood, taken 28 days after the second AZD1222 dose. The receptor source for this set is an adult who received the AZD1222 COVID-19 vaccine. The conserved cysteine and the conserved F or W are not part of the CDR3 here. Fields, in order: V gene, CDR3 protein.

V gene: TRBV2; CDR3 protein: ASRIQGYTEAF
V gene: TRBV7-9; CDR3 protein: ASSPGTVGNTGELF
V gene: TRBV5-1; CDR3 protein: ASSPRGSEYNEQF
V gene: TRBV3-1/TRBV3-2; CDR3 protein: ASSYPGQGAPEQY
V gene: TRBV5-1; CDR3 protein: ASSEIAGGYTGELF
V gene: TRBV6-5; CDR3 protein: ASSRQNRQSEQF
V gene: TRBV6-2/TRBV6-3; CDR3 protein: ASSRYNQPQH
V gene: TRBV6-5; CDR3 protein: ASRDRQGISGYT
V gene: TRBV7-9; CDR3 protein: ASSLGTYGTEAF
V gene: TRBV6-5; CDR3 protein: ASRRQGDQPQH
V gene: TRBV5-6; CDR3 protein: ASNGGSTDTQY
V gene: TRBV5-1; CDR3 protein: ASSLGVDTQY
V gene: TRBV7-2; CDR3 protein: ASSLAGGTDTQY
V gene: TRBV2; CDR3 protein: ASSVSRAGGYQETQY
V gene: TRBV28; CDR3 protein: ASSLGGFATNEKLF
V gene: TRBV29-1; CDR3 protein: SARSGGAPDTQY